Reported below is one TCR beta chain. Its antigen is currently unknown. With 7 bases removed from V and 2 bases from J, the gap between germline ends came to 11 bases. The CDR3 runs 13 residues. CDR1 is SNHLY, CDR2 FYNNEI, per germline. These data come from a study of T cell responses to AZD1222 COVID-19 vaccine. Study observations and caveats: It was only after the peak T cell response that any repertoires were sampled. The donors showed a predominance of white British ancestry and of females, with possible underestimation of clonal diversity.

Libraries were prepared by immunoSEQ multiplex PCR; TCRdb keeps only in-frame clonotypes and omits some of them. The sample yields some 130,000 clones, approximately 88% seen once. This chain joins TRBV2 and TRBJ1-1; D possibly corresponds to TRBD1 (6 bases). The sample here was peripheral blood, taken on day 0 of AZD1222 vaccination. The TCR was taken from an adult in good health. This CDR3 reads CASNVGTNTEAFF. As DNA, the CDR3 is TGTGCCAGCAACGTGGGGACAAACACTGAAGCTTTCTTT.